This T cell receptor beta chain was recovered during a study of T cell repertoires in cytomegalovirus infection. Study-wide context: Used in the study were CMV epitopes, some recently identified and HLA-C-restricted, others well-studied and HLA-B-restricted. Matching HLA type, along with CMV infection, was indicated by public TCR beta signatures. General study findings and limits: Dominant in the ex vivo response were TCR beta clonotypes restricted by HLA-C and specific for CMV. Accumulated public TCR beta family frequency recognized individuals carrying CMV together with the relevant HLA.

In TCRdb, the reads were re-called with MiXCR into one record per CDR3 protein. The table shows 110,000 or so distinct CDR3 sequences, with around 31% occurring only once. CDR1 is SGHAT, CDR2 FQNNGV, per germline. CDR3 size: 15 residues. With 6 bases removed from V and 0 bases from J, the gap between germline ends came to 12 bases. At least ten counts were recorded for this clonotype. The antigen is undetermined. The rearrangement links TRBV11-2 to TRBJ2-1; D may correspond to TRBD1 or TRBD2 (5 bases each). This clonotype was sampled from a human donor in good health (CMV status not recorded). Some clones in this sample may be carry-over from other donors' samples. Here the sequenced sample was CD8+ T cells from cultured PBMCs, taken from culture after CMV antigen stimulation. CDR3 in amino acids: CASREEGSSYNEQFF. CDR3 coding DNA: TGTGCCAGCAGGGAAGAGGGGAGCTCCTACAATGAGCAGTTCTTC.